This TCR beta chain was captured by sequencing in a study of blood T cell repertoires in COVID-19. As for the study in general: Material from acute and convalescent COVID-19 was sourced from the United States, Italy and Spain.

Residents of about 25 US areas, aged roughly 18 to 89 years, made up the participants. There are a few counts of this clone. Germline assignment: CDR1 SGHTA and CDR2 FQGNSA. The V end was cut by 6 bases, the J end by 0 bases, with 12 bases between. CDR3 length: 15 residues. The repertoire was sequenced with immunoSEQ multiplex PCR; TCRdb's copy has only in-frame clones and lacks some. The repertoire consists of hundreds of thousands of clones, with 86% occurring once and the leading ten covering approximately 2.1%. This chain uses TRBV7-2 with TRBJ2-1; a possible D gene is TRBD1 (5 bases). The clonotype comes from a woman aged 45-65 years who had recovered from COVID-19. The source material was PBMCs or T cells enriched from blood (not recorded which). The CDR3 spells CASSTDSRSYNEQFF. In DNA form, the CDR3 reads TGTGCCAGCAGTACCGACAGTCGCTCCTACAATGAGCAGTTCTTC.